Below are 13 T cell receptor beta chains sequenced from a single sample in a study of vaccination and CD4 T cells after COVID-19. Once obtained from cultured CD4+ T cells, the DNA was sequenced using the Oncomine TCR Beta short-read assay. From CD4+ T cells that had been cultured, genomic DNA was extracted. One entry per CDR3 protein results from TCRdb running MiXCR on the PCR reads. The sample yields thousands of distinct CDR3 sequences, over 25% seen once. Treatment reported: roughly ten-day PBMC culture with coronavirus spike peptide pools or control peptides (ViraFEST assay). CD4+ T cells of the unexposed donor were collected before the COVID-19 pandemic (2011-2018). No cognate antigen is known for these TCRs. Sequencing was carried out using CD4+ T cells from blood, cultured in vitro. The receptor set was obtained from a human donor in good health.

The chain carries TRBV2 and TRBJ2-7; 7 bases map to TRBD2. The CDR3 has 13 amino acids. Germline loops: CDR1 SNHLY, CDR2 FYNNEI. J lost 0 bases, V lost 8 bases, and 4 bases had no gene match. DNA of the CDR3: TGTGCCAGCTGGGAGGGGACCTCCTACGAGCAGTACTTC. This gives the protein CASWEGTSYEQYF.

CDR3 bases: TGTGCCAGCAGGGGACTAACCCACTACGAGCAGTACTTC. It codes for CASRGLTHYEQYF. The V and J genes are TRBV6-1 and TRBJ2-7; TRBD2 agrees at 7 bases. With V trimmed by 6 bases and J by 3 bases, 5 bases remained unmatched. Per germline, CDR1 MNHNS and CDR2 SASEGT. This CDR3 spans 13 amino acids.

This sequence joins TRBV19 and TRBJ1-1; D gene uncertain. The CDR3 consists of 13 residues. Looked up from germline, CDR1 is LNHDA and CDR2 is SQIVND (reference sequence). V shed 5 bases and J shed 5 bases, with 12 bases lying between them. CDR3 DNA: TGTGCCAGTAGTGCCCCTATAGGGACTGAAGCTTTCTTT. It codes for CASSAPIGTEAFF.

For this clonotype: One junction end does not reproduce the germline sequence, and a read error may be involved. The gene calls are TRBV6-1 and TRBJ2-3; a possible D gene is TRBD2 (5 bases). Germline V gene lookup returns CDR1 MNHNS and CDR2 SASEGT. The CDR3 covers 17 residues. The CDR3 loop is CASRAEYDDSSIDTQYF. In nucleotides, the CDR3 is TGTGCCAGCAGGGCAGAATATGACGACTCTAGCATAGATACGCAGTATTTT.

The rearrangement links TRBV6-5 to TRBJ2-3; 8 positions match TRBD2. The germline CDR1 and CDR2 sequences are MNHEY and SVGAGI. V gave up 2 bases and J gave up 4 bases; unmatched junction bases: 5. The CDR3 runs 15 residues. CDR3 in DNA: TGTGCCAGCAGTTACCAGGGACTAGTAGCAGATACGCAGTATTTT. Translation gives CASSYQGLVADTQYF.

The chain joins TRBV20-1 to TRBJ2-1, with unresolved D. The germline V gene encodes CDR1 DFQATT and CDR2 SNEGSKA (reference sequence). The CDR3 sequence is 17 residues long. The germline V and J ends were trimmed by 5 bases and 4 bases, with 24 bases remaining between them. The CDR3 nucleotides are TGCAGTGCTGAGGATATGGGGTTATCCAAATCTTACAATGAGCAGTTCTTC. Its translation is CSAEDMGLSKSYNEQFF.

CDR3 in amino acids: CATSDGVEAFF. DNA of the CDR3: TGTGCCACCAGTGACGGGGTTGAAGCTTTCTTT. This chain links TRBV24-1 with TRBJ1-1, with D unresolved. CDR1 is KGHDR, CDR2 SFDVKD, per germline. Trimming pared 4 bases from V and 7 bases from J, leaving 6 bases between. The CDR3 contains 11 residues.

CDR3 sequence (DNA): TGTGCCATCAGAACAACAGGGGTTGGTGAGCAGTTCTTC. Protein: CAIRTTGVGEQFF. V and J are TRBV10-3 and TRBJ2-1, with 7 bases identical to TRBD1. This CDR3 spans 13 amino acids. Per the germline V gene, CDR1 is ENHRY and CDR2 is SYGVKD. The V gene end was trimmed by 6 bases and the J gene end by 9 bases; junction bases not matched to a gene: 8.

This chain links TRBV19 with TRBJ2-1; 10 bases fit TRBD2. V trimming: 6 bases; J trimming: 4 bases; junction bases outside the gene matches: 6. The germline V gene has CDR1 LNHDA and CDR2 SQIVND (reference sequence). This CDR3 spans 15 amino acids. In nucleotides, the CDR3 is TGTGCCAGTAGGCCCGGACTAGCGGTTTACAATGAGCAGTTCTTC. Residues: CASRPGLAVYNEQFF.

In DNA form, the CDR3 reads TGTGCCACCACTCGGGACTCTGTCAGCACAGATACGCAGTATTTT. Its translation: CATTRDSVSTDTQYF. This chain uses TRBV10-3 with TRBJ2-3, with D tentatively TRBD2 (6 bases). Trimming stripped 10 bases from V and 0 bases from J, with 17 bases between. CDR1 ENHRY and CDR2 SYGVKD come from the germline V gene. This CDR3 has 15 amino acids.

There are a few counts of this clonotype. The chain has TRBV20-1 and TRBJ2-7; D is possibly TRBD1 or TRBD2 (5 bases each). CDR3 length: 14 amino acids. Looked up from germline, CDR1 is DFQATT and CDR2 is SNEGSKA (reference sequence). The V end was cut by 2 bases, the J end by 8 bases, with 19 bases between. This CDR3 reads CSARPNVPGQKQYF. CDR3 nucleotides: TGCAGTGCTAGACCAAACGTGCCGGGGCAGAAGCAGTACTTC.

This clonotype has just a few counts. This chain links TRBV6-2 or TRBV6-3 with TRBJ2-3, with 7 bases aligning to TRBD1. The trim removed 6 bases at V and 0 bases at J, leaving 6 bases unmatched. Per germline, CDR1 MNHEY and CDR2 SVGEGT. The CDR3 has 15 amino acids. CDR3 protein: CASRQNRGSTDTQYF. CDR3 nucleotides: TGTGCCAGCAGGCAAAACAGGGGTAGCACAGATACGCAGTATTTT.

The chain joins TRBV2 to TRBJ2-2; 10 bases line up with TRBD2. The CDR3 sequence is 14 residues long. Per germline, CDR1 SNHLY and CDR2 FYNNEI. V shed 8 bases, J shed 10 bases, and the junction held 10 bases outside the gene matches. Here the CDR3 DNA reads TGTGCCAGCGCGGAAATAGCGGGAGGTGTGGAGCTGTTTTTT. Protein sequence: CASAEIAGGVELFF. Complete variable domain (other parts from reference TRBV2 and TRBJ2-2): EPEVTQTPSHQVTQMGQEVILRCVPISNHLYFYWYRQILGQKVEFLVSFYNNEISEKSEIFDDQFSVERPDGSNFTLKIRSTKLEDSAMYFCASAEIAGGVELFFGEGSRLTVL.